One T cell receptor beta chain is described in this entry. Its recognized antigen is unknown. Base-call qualities are not available, and no considerably larger clone is one nucleotide away. V and J are truncated by 3 bases and 2 bases respectively, leaving an intervening sequence of 14 bases. The germline V gene (reference sequence) specifies SEHNR as CDR1 and FQNEAQ as CDR2. The CDR3 numbers 15 residues from cysteine through phenylalanine. Only the CDR3 part of the read is kept: 45 bases, read in frame from the first base. This specimen belongs to a study of T cells in Graves' hyperthyroidism and ophthalmopathy (dated by TCRdb to between 2019 and 2020). Regarding the research as a whole: To identify TCR V-J signatures that set the groups apart, the researchers used a discovery cohort of about a hundred patients, made up of fewer than 50 with Graves' ophthalmopathy and some 55 with stable Graves' hyperthyroidism. An independent validation cohort of under 20 hyperthyroidism patients and approximately 17 patients who later progressed to ophthalmopathy tested prospective prediction of ophthalmopathy. The approximately 95 discovery patients were divided at random into training and test sets in a 7:3 ratio. In addition, the study compared T-cell repertoires in thyroid tissue and in blood from several Graves' hyperthyroidism patients. Once sampling was done, hyperthyroidism patients were given methimazole at a starting dose of 30 mg daily, whereas ophthalmopathy patients were given high-dose intravenous methylprednisolone. The paper reports TCR Vbeta CDR3 sequencing of roughly 140 peripheral blood samples: fewer than 50 ophthalmopathy, over 70 hyperthyroidism and 17 progressor patients.

Summary of the overall study and its limitations: Most expanded thyroid clonotypes (frequency above 0.001) were also found in blood, which suggests that blood repertoires may mirror thyroid immune responses. In validation, the model predicted progression to ophthalmopathy with 55% to 71% sensitivity and about 72% specificity, a median of approximately 6.7 months before onset. Ophthalmopathy was separated from stable hyperthyroidism by a 13 V-J signature model, with approximately 85% sensitivity and 81% to 82% specificity obtained in cross-validation and 80%/75% obtained in testing. No statistical method was used to fix the sample size in advance, and group allocation was not hidden from the investigators.

Exclusion was applied to patients with uncontrolled infections, other autoimmune diseases, pregnancy or lactation. Diagnoses were established on the basis of clinical symptoms, serum thyroxine and TRAb, thyroid ultrasound, and orbital computed tomography. Total RNA was extracted with Trizol reagent, and quality was checked on an Agilent 2100 Bioanalyzer. Amplification of TCR beta CDR3 regions was carried out from RNA transcripts. A first-round RT-PCR of the TCR CDR3 used the HTBI primer set with the Qiagen OneStep RT-PCR kit. The libraries were constructed in a second round of multiplex PCR and then size-selected and purified. Sequencing of the libraries was done on an Illumina HiSeq2000 using paired-end 100 bp reads. From the authors' description of their analysis: SOAPnuke was used to process the raw data, throwing out any read that contained adapters or uncalled bases, had a mean Phred below 15, or lacked an exact constant-primer or identifier match. High-quality paired reads were merged with COPE v1.2.5, and unique nucleotide sequences were defined as clonotypes. MiTCR v1.1 was used to align the clonotypes against IMGT TRBV, TRBD and TRBJ reference segments. The analysis included only V-J combinations with a frequency above 0.0001, which together covered 99% to 99.2% of the repertoires. A TCS score was defined as the ratio of F50 (clonal expansion) to E x V (chaos), with BLOSUM62-based TCRdist applied between CDR3 peptides within each V-J. Welch's t-statistics and random forest reduced 514 V-J features to some 14, which were used in a naive Bayes classifier (R e1071). The similarity between thyroid and blood repertoires was quantified using the Morisita-Horn index. TCRdb itself trimmed the public reads at Q25 with fastp, ran MiXCR and retained productive beta chains. Entries are consolidated by CDR3 protein sequence, retaining the most common genes and DNA. The V and J calls and clone size are TCRdb's, not the authors'. This sample lists over 650,000 distinct CDR3 sequences; nearly 45% were detected once. The biggest ten clones account for less than 9.5% of the sample.

The V and J segments used are TRBV7-9 and TRBJ2-7; the D gene cannot be resolved reliably. Sample: peripheral blood or thyroid tissue (not recorded which). The sequence was collected from an adult man with Graves' disease, either hyperthyroidism or ophthalmopathy (not recorded which). The CDR3 has the sequence CASSFSPPRAYEQYF. The DNA reads TGTGCCAGCAGCTTCTCACCTCCAAGGGCCTACGAGCAGTACTTC.